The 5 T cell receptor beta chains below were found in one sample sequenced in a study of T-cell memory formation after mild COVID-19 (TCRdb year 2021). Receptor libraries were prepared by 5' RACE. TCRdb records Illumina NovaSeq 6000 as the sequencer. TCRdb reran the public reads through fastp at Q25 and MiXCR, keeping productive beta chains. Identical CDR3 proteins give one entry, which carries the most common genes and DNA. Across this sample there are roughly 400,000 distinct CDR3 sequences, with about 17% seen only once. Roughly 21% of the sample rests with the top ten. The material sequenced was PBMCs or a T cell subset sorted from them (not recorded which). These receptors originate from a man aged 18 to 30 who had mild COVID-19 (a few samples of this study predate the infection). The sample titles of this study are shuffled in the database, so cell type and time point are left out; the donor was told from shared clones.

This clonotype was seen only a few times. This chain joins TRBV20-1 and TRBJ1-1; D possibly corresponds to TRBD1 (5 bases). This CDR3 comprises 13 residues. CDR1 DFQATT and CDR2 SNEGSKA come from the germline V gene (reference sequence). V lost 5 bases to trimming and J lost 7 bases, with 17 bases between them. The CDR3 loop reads CSARTRGDGEAFF. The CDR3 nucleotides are TGCAGTGCTCGCACTCGGGGGGACGGTGAAGCTTTCTTT.

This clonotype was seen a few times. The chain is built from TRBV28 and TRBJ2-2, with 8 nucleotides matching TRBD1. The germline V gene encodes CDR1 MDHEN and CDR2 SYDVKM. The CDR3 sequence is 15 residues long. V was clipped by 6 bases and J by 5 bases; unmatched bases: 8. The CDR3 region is CASRFQGAGTGELFF. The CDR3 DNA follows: TGTGCCAGCAGATTCCAGGGGGCAGGGACCGGGGAGCTGTTTTTT.

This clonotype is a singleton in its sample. CDR3 loop: CSVEGRGYQETQYF. The CDR3 DNA sequence: TGCAGCGTTGAGGGGAGAGGGTATCAAGAGACCCAGTACTTC. The rearrangement uses TRBV29-1 and TRBJ2-5, with a possible D match to TRBD2 (5 bases). The CDR3 extends over 14 amino acids. The germline gives CDR1 SQVTM, CDR2 ANQGSEA. V gave up 3 bases and J gave up 2 bases, with 13 bases separating them.

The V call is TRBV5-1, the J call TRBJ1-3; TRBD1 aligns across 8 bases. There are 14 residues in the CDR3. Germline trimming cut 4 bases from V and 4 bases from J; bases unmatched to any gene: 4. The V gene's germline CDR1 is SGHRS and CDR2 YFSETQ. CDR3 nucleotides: TGCGCCAGCAGCCAAGGACAGGGAGGAAACACCATATATTTT. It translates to CASSQGQGGNTIYF.

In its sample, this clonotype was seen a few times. The CDR3 nucleotides read TGTGCCAGCAGCTTTAGCGGGCTAAACAATGAGCAGTTCTTC. Residues: CASSFSGLNNEQFF. The chain uses TRBV7-9 and TRBJ2-1, with 7 bases identical to TRBD2. V lost 3 bases, J lost 5 bases, and 4 bases stayed unmatched. The CDR3 runs to 14 residues. The germline CDR1 and CDR2 sequences are SEHNR and FQNEAQ (reference sequence). Combining the CDR3 with reference TRBV7-9 and TRBJ2-1 gives the whole variable domain DTGVSQNPRHKITKRGQNVTFRCDPISEHNRLYWYRQTLGQGPEFLTYFQNEAQLEKSRLLSDRFSAERPKGSFSTLEIQRTEQGDSAMYLCASSFSGLNNEQFFGPGTRLTVL.